The sequence of this TCR beta chain was determined in a study of chronic HIV infection and antiretroviral therapy (dated by TCRdb to between 2015 and 2017). V is reduced by 0 bases and J by 3 bases, leaving a spacing of 9 bases between them. The CDR3 numbers 15 residues from cysteine through phenylalanine. Of the read, only the CDR3 DNA is kept; its 45 bases are in frame from base 1. The germline V gene provides CDR1 LGHNA and CDR2 YSLEER. Comments on this clonotype: The specificity of this receptor is unknown. No much larger clone is present one base from it, and per-base qualities are unavailable.

The library was made by 5' RACE. Instrument on record: Illumina MiSeq. TCRdb itself trimmed the public reads at Q25 with fastp, ran MiXCR and retained productive beta chains. Merged by CDR3 protein, the rows form single entries marked with the most common genes and DNA. Here the sample has some 38,000 distinct CDR3 sequences; roughly 8.8% occur a single time. The top ten clones comprise over 2.5% of the sample. Sequencing used peripheral blood. The chain uses TRBV4-3 and TRBJ1-5; the best D guess is TRBD1, with 5 bases matching. This sequence originates from an adult who had HIV and had not received antiretroviral therapy, or was an uninfected healthy control (not recorded which). In nucleotides, the sequence is TGCGCCAGCAGCCAAGATGCCGGGGCCAATCAGCCCCAGCATTTT. Its product reads: CASSQDAGANQPQHF.